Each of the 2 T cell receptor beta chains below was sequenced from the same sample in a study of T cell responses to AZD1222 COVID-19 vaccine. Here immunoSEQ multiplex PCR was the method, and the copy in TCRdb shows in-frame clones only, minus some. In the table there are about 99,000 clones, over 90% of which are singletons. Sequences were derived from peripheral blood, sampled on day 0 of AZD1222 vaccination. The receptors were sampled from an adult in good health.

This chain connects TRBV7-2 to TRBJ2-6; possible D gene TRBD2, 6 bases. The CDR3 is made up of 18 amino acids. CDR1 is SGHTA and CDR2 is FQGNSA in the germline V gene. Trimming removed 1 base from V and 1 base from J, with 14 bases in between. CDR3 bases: TGTGCCAGCAGCTTAGAACCTAGCGAGGATTCTGGGGCCAACGTCCTGACTTTC. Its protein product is CASSLEPSEDSGANVLTF.

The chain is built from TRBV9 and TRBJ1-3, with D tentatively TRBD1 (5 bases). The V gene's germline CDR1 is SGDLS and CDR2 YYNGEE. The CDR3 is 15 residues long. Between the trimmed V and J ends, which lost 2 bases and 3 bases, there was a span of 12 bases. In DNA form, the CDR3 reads TGTGCCAGCAGCGTTGGAGGGCAGGGTGGAAACACCATATATTTT. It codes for CASSVGGQGGNTIYF.